This T cell receptor (beta chain) was sequenced during a study of early T cells in non-severe SARS-CoV-2 infection. General study results and limits: The matching step, a VDJdb search, favored anti-spike CD8 responses and missed private and CD4 specificities.

This clonotype appeared many times. Antigen: not known. There are 19 residues in the CDR3. CDR1 MGHRA and CDR2 YSYEKL come from the germline V gene. Trimming stripped 4 bases from V and 5 bases from J, with 28 bases between. TCRdb recomputed calls from the 5' RACE reads with MiXCR, one row per CDR3 protein. Of tens of thousands of distinct CDR3 sequences in the sample, approximately 15% were seen once. The TCR sequence derives from an adult who was a healthcare worker with PCR-confirmed SARS-CoV-2 infection or an uninfected control (not recorded which). The gene calls are TRBV4-1 and TRBJ2-3; D remains unclear. The sample was whole blood, taken at baseline. CDR3 nucleotides: TGCGCCAGCAGCCCCGGACCCCGCTATGGTAGTCAGACTCGAGATACGCAGTATTTT. Protein product: CASSPGPRYGSQTRDTQYF.